This section outlines one TCR beta chain sequence together with its context. This sample was included in a study of blood T cell repertoires in COVID-19. The length of the CDR3 is 15 residues. Trimming removed 1 base at V and 5 bases at J, with 12 bases between. Germline values: CDR1 KGHSH, CDR2 LQKENI. Only in-frame clones appear in the TCRdb table, and some are missing; sequencing was by immunoSEQ multiplex PCR. This sample carries 94,000 or so clones, 70% to 85% of them seen once, and the ten largest clones take 20% to 25%. The clonotype comes from a man aged 55 to 70 with acute or convalescent COVID-19. The chain joins TRBV18 to TRBJ1-5; tentatively, D is TRBD1 (6 bases). Sequencing input: peripheral blood. The CDR3 protein is CASSPLSGVDQPQHF. As DNA, the CDR3 is TGTGCCAGCTCACCACTCTCAGGGGTCGATCAGCCCCAGCATTTT.